This T cell receptor (beta chain) was identified during a study of cytomegalovirus exposure and HLA in healthy donors. Study-wide results and caveats: Cytomegalovirus-associated TCR beta chains were listed, numbering more than 150.

In regard to this clone: Its specificity is not known.

In the PCR, 60 Vbeta and 13 Jbeta primers were used. As originally analysed: An analysis that came later counted some 85 million unique TCR beta chains, approximately 11 million shared. The data were produced by immunoSEQ multiplex PCR, yet TCRdb's version contains in-frame clones alone and is incomplete. That table furnishes V, J and clone size, whereas the DNA furnished D and trimming. The repertoire has 120,000 or so clones, 81% of them found once; the top ten carry 1.8%. The CDR3 contains 12 residues. The V end was cut by 5 bases, the J end by 7 bases, with 12 bases between. CDR1 and CDR2 (germline): MNHNS, SASEGT.

Specimen: PBMCs. This TCR derives from a man younger than 35 in good health and CMV-seronegative. The chain recombines TRBV6-1 with TRBJ2-7; D perhaps matches TRBD2 (5 bases). For the CDR3, the DNA is TGTGCCAGCAGTCAACTAGGTCGGGAGCAGTACTTC. This translates into CASSQLGREQYF.